Sequencing of this T cell receptor beta chain was carried out in a study of shared clonotypes between healthy human individuals. Assay: immunoSEQ multiplex PCR; the TCRdb copy retains only in-frame clones and omits some. Among about half a million clones listed, around 73% were seen once. This CDR3 is 16 amino acids long. The germline CDR1 and CDR2 sequences are SGHRS and YFSETQ. Trimming shortened V by 4 bases and J by 0 bases, and 14 bases separated the two germline ends. The sample taken for sequencing was PBMCs. This receptor was taken from a woman aged 40 to 55 in good health. Some clones in this sample may be carry-over from other donors' samples. The chain links TRBV5-1 to TRBJ2-1; D call uncertain. The DNA for the CDR3 is TGCGCCAGCAGCGGGTCTTTGGGAAGCTCCTACAATGAGCAGTTCTTC. Its protein is CASSGSLGSSYNEQFF.